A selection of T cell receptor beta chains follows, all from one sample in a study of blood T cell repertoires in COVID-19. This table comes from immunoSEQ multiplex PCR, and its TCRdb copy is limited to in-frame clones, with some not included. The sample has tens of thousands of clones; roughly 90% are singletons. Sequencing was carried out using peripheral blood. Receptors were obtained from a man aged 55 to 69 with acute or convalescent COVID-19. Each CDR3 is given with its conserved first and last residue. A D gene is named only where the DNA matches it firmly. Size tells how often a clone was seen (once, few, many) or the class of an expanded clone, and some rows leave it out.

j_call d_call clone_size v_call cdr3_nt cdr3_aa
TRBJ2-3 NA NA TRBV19 TGTGCCAGTAGTATGGCAGACGGCCGGGTGGGTACGCAGTATTTT CASSMADGRVGTQYF
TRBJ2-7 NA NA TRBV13 TGTGCCAGCAGCCTACCCATCAGGGGCCACGAGCAGTACTTC CASSLPIRGHEQYF
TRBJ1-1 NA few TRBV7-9 TGTGCCACCCTGCGTAAATCCGGGGACACTGAAGCTTTCTTT CATLRKSGDTEAFF
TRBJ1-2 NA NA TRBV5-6 TGTGCCAGCAGCTTCGGCGACAGTAACTATGGCTACACCTTC CASSFGDSNYGYTF
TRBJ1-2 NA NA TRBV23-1 TGCGCCAGCATACCCCCCCAGGTGAAGGTCAACTATGGCTACACCTTC CASIPPQVKVNYGYTF
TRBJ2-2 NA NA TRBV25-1 TGTGCCAGCTCCCGGGGTACAGTCCAGCGGGAGCTGTTTTTT CASSRGTVQRELFF
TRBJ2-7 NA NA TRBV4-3 TGCGCCAGCAGCCAAGATTCCCCTCTGGCGGGCCGAACCTACGAGCAGTACTTC CASSQDSPLAGRTYEQYF
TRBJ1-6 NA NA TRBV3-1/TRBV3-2 TGTGCCAGCAGCCAAGGGGCTCGTTCACCCCTCCACTTT CASSQGARSPLHF
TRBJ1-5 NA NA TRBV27 TGTGCCAGCAGTTTATCCGCGGGGACGAGACCCCAGCATTTT CASSLSAGTRPQHF
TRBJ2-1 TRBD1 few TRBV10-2 TGCGCCAGCAGTGAGCCACCGGGACAGGGGACCCACAATGAGCAGTTCTTC CASSEPPGQGTHNEQFF
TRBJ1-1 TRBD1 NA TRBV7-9 TGTGCCGGTCAAGGACAGGGTTTCACTGAAGCTTTCTTT CAGQGQGFTEAFF
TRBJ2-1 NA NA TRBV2 TGTGCCAGCAGTACGAAAACAGGGACTGAGCAGTTCTTC CASSTKTGTEQFF
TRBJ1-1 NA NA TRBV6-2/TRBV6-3 TGTGCCAGCAGTAGGTTGGAGGGCACTGAAGCTTTCTTT CASSRLEGTEAFF
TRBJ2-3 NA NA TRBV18 TGTGCCAGCTCACAGACAATCCTCACAGATACGCAGTATTTT CASSQTILTDTQYF
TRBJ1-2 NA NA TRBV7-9 TGTGCCAGCAGCTTCCTTCAGGTCACCGCTAACTATGGCTACACCTTC CASSFLQVTANYGYTF
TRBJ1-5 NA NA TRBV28 TGTGCCAGCAGTTTATCCAGGGGCCTAGGGTCAGGGGATCAGCCCCAGCATTTT CASSLSRGLGSGDQPQHF
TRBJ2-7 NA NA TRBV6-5 TGTGCCAGCAGTTCCCGTGTAGAGCAGTACTTC CASSSRVEQYF
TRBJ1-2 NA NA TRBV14 TGTGCCAGCAGTACCGACGGCCGGGGCTATGGCTACACCTTC CASSTDGRGYGYTF
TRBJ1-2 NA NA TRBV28 TGTGCCAGCAGTAACCGGGGGAGCGGCTACACCTTC CASSNRGSGYTF
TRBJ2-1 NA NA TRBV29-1 TGCAGCGCAAAGACCCCGGGACAAACCTACAATGAGCAGTTCTTC CSAKTPGQTYNEQFF
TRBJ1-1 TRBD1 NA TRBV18 TGTGCCAGCTCGGGACAGGGAAACACTGAAGCTTTCTTT CASSGQGNTEAFF
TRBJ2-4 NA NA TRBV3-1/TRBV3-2 TGTGCCAGCAGCCCCCCTCAGGGTGGCGGCAAAAACATTCAGTACTTC CASSPPQGGGKNIQYF
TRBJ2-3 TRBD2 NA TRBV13 TGTGCCAGCAGCTTAGTGGTGAATCCGGGACTAGCGGGCCAAGATACGCAGTATTTT CASSLVVNPGLAGQDTQYF
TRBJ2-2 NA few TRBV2 TGTGCCAGCAGTATGCGGGGCGTGCCGAACACCGGGGAGCTGTTTTTT CASSMRGVPNTGELFF
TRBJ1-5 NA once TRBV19 TGTGCCAGTACGCGGGGGGGGCGAGGTCAGCCCCAGCATTTT CASTRGGRGQPQHF
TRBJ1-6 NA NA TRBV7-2 TGTGCCAGCAGCTTCTTGGGAGAATACAATTCACCCCTCCACTTT CASSFLGEYNSPLHF
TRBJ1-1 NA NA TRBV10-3 TGTGCCATCAGTGAGTCGGAGGGACCGTGGGGAGCTTTCTTT CAISESEGPWGAFF
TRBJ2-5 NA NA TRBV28 TGTGCCAGCAGTTTAATGGGGGGATTTGAGACCCAGTACTTC CASSLMGGFETQYF
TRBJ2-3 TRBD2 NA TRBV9 TGTGCCAGCAGCGTAGGTCTAGCGGGGGGGCGGAGGACAGATACGCAGTATTTT CASSVGLAGGRRTDTQYF
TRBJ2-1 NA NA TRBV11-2 TGTGCCAGCAGCTTAGTCCTGCAGGGAATGGACAATGAGCAGTTCTTC CASSLVLQGMDNEQFF
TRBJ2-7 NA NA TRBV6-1 TGTGCCAGCAGTGAAGTGGTCGGCAGGGTGAACGAGCAGTACTTC CASSEVVGRVNEQYF
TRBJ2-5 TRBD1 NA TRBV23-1 TGCGCCAGCATCGCAGGGGGTCGAAAGACCCAGTACTTC CASIAGGRKTQYF
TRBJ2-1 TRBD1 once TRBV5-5 TGTGCCAGCAGCTCGGGGAATACAGGGGGCAATGAGCAGTTCTTC CASSSGNTGGNEQFF
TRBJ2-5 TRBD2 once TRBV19 TGTGCCAGTAGTCCGGGGACTAGCGTTTGGGAGACCCAGTACTTC CASSPGTSVWETQYF
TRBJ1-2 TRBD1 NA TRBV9 TGTGCCAGCAGCCTAAGACAGGGAAGAGAGTCCTATGGCTACACCTTC CASSLRQGRESYGYTF
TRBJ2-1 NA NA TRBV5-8 TGTGCCAGCAGCTTGGACCTTAGCTCCTACAATGAGCAGTTCTTC CASSLDLSSYNEQFF
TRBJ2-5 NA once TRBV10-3 TGTGCCATCAGTGGGGGGGAAGGGGAGACCCAGTACTTC CAISGGEGETQYF
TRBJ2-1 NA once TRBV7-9 TGTGCCAGCAGAAGAGAGCCCCGTTCGGATGAGCAGTTCTTC CASRREPRSDEQFF
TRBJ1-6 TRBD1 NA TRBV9 TGTGCCAGCAGCGACGACAGGGGGCGAAATAATTCACCCCTCCACTTT CASSDDRGRNNSPLHF
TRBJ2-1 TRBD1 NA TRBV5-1 TGCGCCAGCAGCACGGGACAGGGAATCGGGCTCGGGGAGCAGTTCTTC CASSTGQGIGLGEQFF
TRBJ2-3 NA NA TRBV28 TGTGCCAGCAGACAGGGTCTAGATACGCAGTATTTT CASRQGLDTQYF
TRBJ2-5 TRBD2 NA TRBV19 TGTGCCAGTAGTAACCGACTAGCGGGAGGCCGAATCTGGTACTTC CASSNRLAGGRIWYF
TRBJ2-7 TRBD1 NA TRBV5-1 TGCGCCAGCAGCCCGGGACAGGCCCCCTACGAGCAGTACTTC CASSPGQAPYEQYF
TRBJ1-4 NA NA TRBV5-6 TGTGCCAGCAGCTGGGGGCCGCTAGCAACTAATGAAAAACTGTTTTTT CASSWGPLATNEKLFF
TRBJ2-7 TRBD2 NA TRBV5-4 TGTGCCAGCAGCTTACTAGCGGGAGGGCCAAACGAGCAGTACTTC CASSLLAGGPNEQYF
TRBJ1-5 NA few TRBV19 TGTGCCAGTAGTCTGTCTACAGGCAACAATCAGCCCCAGCATTTT CASSLSTGNNQPQHF
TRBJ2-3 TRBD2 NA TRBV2 TGTGCCAGCAGTGAAAGGGACCCAACTAGCGGCACAGATACGCAGTATTTT CASSERDPTSGTDTQYF
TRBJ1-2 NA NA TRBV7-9 TGTGCCAGCAGCTTAGACAGGGATTGGTTCTATGGCTACACCTTC CASSLDRDWFYGYTF
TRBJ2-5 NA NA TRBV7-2 TGTGCCAGCAGCAGGCAGGGGATCGAGGAGACCCAGTACTTC CASSRQGIEETQYF
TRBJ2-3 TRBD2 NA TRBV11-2 TGTGCCAGCAGCTTAGAGCCAGCGGGAAAAACAGATACGCAGTATTTT CASSLEPAGKTDTQYF
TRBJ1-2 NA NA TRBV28 TGTGCCAGCAGTTACGGCGGCTATGGCTACACCTTC CASSYGGYGYTF
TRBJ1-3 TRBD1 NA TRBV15 TGTGCCACCAGCCCCGACAGGGGGCCTGGAAACACCATATATTTT CATSPDRGPGNTIYF